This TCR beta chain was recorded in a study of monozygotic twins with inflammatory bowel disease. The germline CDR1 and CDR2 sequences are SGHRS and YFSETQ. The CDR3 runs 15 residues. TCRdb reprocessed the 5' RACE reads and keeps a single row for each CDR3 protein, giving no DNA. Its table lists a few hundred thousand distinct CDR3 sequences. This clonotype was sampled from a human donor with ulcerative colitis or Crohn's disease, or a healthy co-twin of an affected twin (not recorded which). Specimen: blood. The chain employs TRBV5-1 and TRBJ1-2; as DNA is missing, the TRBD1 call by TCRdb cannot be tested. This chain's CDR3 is CASSLIPQGATGYTF.